What follows are 30 T cell receptor beta chains derived from one specimen sequenced in a study of human T cells and chemical hapten exposure. TCRdb reprocessed the RACE reads via MiXCR and lists one record per CDR3 protein. This sample carries 90,000 to 110,000 distinct CDR3 sequences, under 40% of them seen once, and the ten largest clones take roughly 2.6%. Time point of the sample: patch test 3, about 24 weeks after DPC sensitization. Noted treatment: therapeutic diphenylcyclopropenone sensitization with weekly scalp DPC. The input for sequencing was whole blood, taken in connection with sensitization to the hapten diphenylcyclopropenone (DPC). The receptors derive from a man aged 40-49 years with alopecia areata. Some clones in this sample may be carry-over from other donors' samples.

V usage is TRBV28 and J usage is TRBJ2-3; 11 bases agree with TRBD2. This CDR3 spans 14 amino acids. J lost 5 bases, V lost 7 bases, and 5 bases had no gene match. In germline, CDR1 is MDHEN, CDR2 SYDVKM. The CDR3 coding sequence is TGTGCCAGCATGACTAGCGGGAAAGAAGATACGCAGTATTTT. This translates into CASMTSGKEDTQYF. The full variable domain, rest sourced from reference TRBV28 and TRBJ2-3, is DVKVTQSSRYLVKRTGEKVFLECVQDMDHENMFWYRQDPGLGLRLIYFSYDVKMKEKGDIPEGYSVSREKKERFSLILESASTNQTSMYLCASMTSGKEDTQYFGPGTRLTVL.

The rearrangement links TRBV13 to TRBJ2-2; D unresolved. V lost 3 bases and J lost 6, with 11 bases in between. The CDR3 is 14 amino acids. CDR1 and CDR2 from the germline V gene are PRHDT and FYEKMQ (reference sequence). The CDR3 reads CASSFGRASGELFF. The CDR3 nucleotides are TGTGCCAGCAGCTTCGGGCGAGCGTCCGGGGAGCTGTTTTTT.

This clonotype turned up a few times. The rearrangement joins TRBV7-9 to TRBJ1-1; no definite D call. CDR1 SEHNR and CDR2 FQNEAQ come from the germline V gene (reference sequence). The CDR3 sequence is 12 residues long. V shed 7 bases and J shed 9 bases, with 15 bases lying between them. The CDR3: CASTPEAPQAFF. The DNA for the CDR3 is TGTGCCAGCACCCCAGAGGCGCCTCAAGCTTTCTTT.

This chain joins TRBV12-3 or TRBV12-4 and TRBJ2-2; the match to TRBD2 covers 7 bases. Losses at the gene ends were 6 bases for V and 4 bases for J; bases not matched to a gene: 5. This CDR3 has 14 residues. Here the CDR3 reads CASRSTSITGELFF. The CDR3 coding sequence is TGTGCCAGCAGGTCGACTAGCATCACCGGGGAGCTGTTTTTT.

This clonotype was seen more than once but under ten times. The rearrangement uses TRBV5-1 and TRBJ2-2; 9 bases are shared with TRBD2. The CDR3 contains 16 residues. J gave up 4 bases and V 4 bases, and 8 bases lay outside the gene matches. The germline CDR1 and CDR2 sequences are SGHRS and YFSETQ. The CDR3 reads CASSLSGSRSTGELFF. CDR3 coding DNA: TGCGCCAGCAGCCTTAGCGGGAGTAGGAGCACCGGGGAGCTGTTTTTT.

This chain joins TRBV5-1 and TRBJ2-1; D may be TRBD1 or TRBD2 (7 bases each). This CDR3 is 16 amino acids long. V lost 4 bases and J lost 1, with 15 bases in between. Germline CDR1 is SGHRS and CDR2 is YFSETQ. CDR3 DNA: TGCGCCAGCAGCAGGGGGCGGGAGCCATCCTACAATGAGCAGTTCTTC. Protein: CASSRGREPSYNEQFF.

The rearrangement links TRBV5-8 to TRBJ2-3, with D unresolved. The CDR3 extends over 10 amino acids. Germline CDR1 SGHTS, CDR2 YDEGEE. V was clipped by 6 bases and J by 4 bases, with 3 bases between them. CDR3 DNA sequence: TGTGCCAGCATCGCAGATACGCAGTATTTT. This sequence encodes CASIADTQYF.

This clonotype was seen a handful of times. This chain uses TRBV20-1 with TRBJ2-5; the D gene is possibly TRBD2 (5 bases). Germline V gene lookup returns CDR1 DFQATT and CDR2 SNEGSKA (reference sequence). CDR3 length equals 14 residues. Trimming pared 6 bases from V and 0 bases from J, leaving 14 bases between. The CDR3 sequence is CSAAGITYQETQYF. The CDR3, as DNA: TGCAGTGCCGCCGGGATCACCTACCAAGAGACCCAGTACTTC.

This chain links TRBV5-1 with TRBJ1-3; D ambiguous. This CDR3 spans 16 amino acids. V lost 0 bases and J lost 0, with 10 bases in between. CDR1 and CDR2 (germline): SGHRS, YFSETQ. The CDR3 spells CASSLGQVISGNTIYF. CDR3 nucleotide sequence: TGCGCCAGCAGCTTGGGCCAGGTGATCTCTGGAAACACCATATATTTT.

This clonotype was recorded a few times. The chain carries TRBV7-9 and TRBJ2-7, with a tentative D call TRBD2 (5 bases). Per the germline V gene, CDR1 is SEHNR and CDR2 is FQNEAQ (reference sequence). CDR3 length: 14 residues. Deletions cut 6 bases from V and 5 bases from J, with 17 bases between. The DNA of the CDR3 is TGTGCCAGCAGTCGGACTCCCAAAGACGACGAGCAGTACTTC. It translates to CASSRTPKDDEQYF.

This chain joins TRBV7-2 and TRBJ1-5; D gene ambiguous. V was clipped by 1 base and J by 7 bases, with 11 bases between them. CDR3 length: 14 amino acids. CDR1 is SGHTA, CDR2 FQGNSA, per germline. The CDR3 here is CASSLERSEQPQHF. The CDR3 bases are TGTGCCAGCAGCTTAGAGAGATCGGAACAGCCCCAGCATTTT.

CDR3 in amino acids: CAPDTGELFF. The DNA for the CDR3 is TGTGCCCCTGACACCGGGGAGCTGTTTTTT. This sequence joins TRBV24-1 and TRBJ2-2; unclear D gene. The V end was cut by 12 bases, the J end by 3 bases, with 4 bases between. The CDR3 runs 10 residues. Germline-derived CDR1 and CDR2 are KGHDR and SFDVKD.

V gene TRBV20-1 combines with J gene TRBJ2-3; D remains ambiguous. Germline CDR1 reads DFQATT; CDR2 reads SNEGSKA (reference sequence). The germline V and J ends were trimmed by 3 bases and 4 bases, with 11 bases remaining between them. The CDR3 consists of 13 residues. CDR3 sequence (DNA): TGCAGTGCTAGGAAACCGGGCGCAGATACGCAGTATTTT. Translation: CSARKPGADTQYF.

The V and J genes are TRBV3-1 and TRBJ1-5, with D uncertain. The CDR3 is made up of 16 amino acids. V lost 0 bases, J lost 6 bases, and 15 bases lay in between. CDR1 LGHDT and CDR2 YNNKEL come from the germline V gene (reference sequence). The CDR3 here is CASSQDLGGIGQPQHF. The CDR3 DNA reads as TGTGCCAGCAGCCAAGATCTGGGAGGAATTGGTCAGCCCCAGCATTTT. Drawing the rest from reference TRBV3-1 and TRBJ1-5, the complete variable domain is DTAVSQTPKYLVTQMGNDKSIKCEQNLGHDTMYWYKQDSKKFLKIMFSYNNKELIINETVPNRFSPKSPDKAHLNLHINSLELGDSAVYFCASSQDLGGIGQPQHFGDGTRLSIL.

The V gene is TRBV7-2, the J gene TRBJ2-2, with 10 bases identical to TRBD2. The CDR3 runs to 15 residues. Trimming removed 5 bases from V and 4 bases from J; junction bases left unmatched: 4. Germline CDR1 is SGHTA and CDR2 is FQGNSA. The DNA for the CDR3 is TGTGCCAGCAGCAAGCGGGAGGGTAGCACCGGGGAGCTGTTTTTT. It codes for CASSKREGSTGELFF.

The rearrangement joins TRBV2 to TRBJ1-5, with D uncertain. The CDR3 covers 13 residues. Germline V gene sequence: CDR1 SNHLY, CDR2 FYNNEI. The V gene lost 6 bases and the J gene lost 1 base, with 7 bases spanning the gap. The CDR3 spells CASRVWSNQPQHF. The CDR3 DNA reads as TGTGCCAGCAGGGTTTGGAGCAATCAGCCCCAGCATTTT.

V usage is TRBV13 and J usage is TRBJ2-1; 11 nucleotides match TRBD2. In germline, CDR1 is PRHDT, CDR2 FYEKMQ (reference sequence). V shed 4 bases and J 4 bases; nucleotides not matched to a gene: 15. The CDR3 is 19 amino acids. The CDR3 DNA sequence: TGTGCCAGCAGCTGGGGACAAGGGGGGACTAGCGGAGTTTACAATGAGCAGTTCTTC. Translation: CASSWGQGGTSGVYNEQFF.

The chain recombines TRBV7-2 with TRBJ2-3, with 10 bases lining up with TRBD2. This CDR3 spans 15 amino acids. V trimming: 5 bases; J trimming: 1 base; junction bases outside the gene matches: 3. Germline V gene lookup returns CDR1 SGHTA and CDR2 FQGNSA. This chain's CDR3 is CASSITSGGTDTQYF. DNA of the CDR3: TGTGCCAGCAGCATCACTAGCGGGGGCACAGATACGCAGTATTTT.

This clonotype has only a few counts. V usage is TRBV19 and J usage is TRBJ1-5; D perhaps matches TRBD1 (5 bases). The CDR3 consists of 14 residues. Trimming cost V 5 bases and J 7 bases, with 15 bases left between them. The V gene's germline CDR1 is LNHDA and CDR2 SQIVND (reference sequence). CDR3: CASSARDLLQPQHF. DNA for the CDR3: TGTGCCAGTAGTGCCCGGGACCTCTTGCAGCCCCAGCATTTT.

The chain couples TRBV6-2 or TRBV6-3 to TRBJ1-1, with 7 bases that match TRBD1. The CDR3 covers 16 residues. The J segment lost 3 bases and the V segment lost 8 bases, leaving 15 bases of the junction unmatched. Germline-derived CDR1 and CDR2 are MNHEY and SVGEGT. CDR3 region: CASAEGAPGWDTEAFF. CDR3 sequence (DNA): TGTGCCAGCGCCGAGGGGGCCCCCGGATGGGACACTGAAGCTTTCTTT.

The chain employs TRBV4-1 and TRBJ1-1; D not certain. V lost 3 bases, J lost 1 base, and 15 bases lay in between. CDR1 MGHRA and CDR2 YSYEKL come from the germline V gene. The CDR3 contains 16 residues. CDR3 amino acids: CASSQVHGLSNTEAFF. As DNA, the CDR3 is TGCGCCAGCAGCCAGGTACACGGCCTTTCGAACACTGAAGCTTTCTTT.

This clonotype has just a few counts. The chain links TRBV28 to TRBJ1-2; no clear D. Germline V gene sequence: CDR1 MDHEN, CDR2 SYDVKM. Trimming removed 2 bases at V and 4 bases at J, with 5 bases between. This CDR3 has 12 amino acids. This chain's CDR3 is CASSLKGYGYTF. For the CDR3, the DNA is TGTGCCAGCAGTTTAAAAGGCTATGGCTACACCTTC.

The rearrangement joins TRBV29-1 to TRBJ1-2; TRBD1 might be the D (5 bases). Trimming left V 3 bases short and J 3 bases short, with 14 bases between. The CDR3 runs 14 residues. CDR1 SQVTM and CDR2 ANQGSEA come from the germline V gene. CDR3 nucleotide sequence: TGCAGCGTTGATCAGGCCAGGGCCGACTATGGCTACACCTTC. Translation: CSVDQARADYGYTF.

This clonotype showed up just a few times. The J gene is TRBJ1-4, the V gene TRBV6-2 or TRBV6-3, with D possibly TRBD1 on 6 matching bases. Per the germline V gene, CDR1 is MNHEY and CDR2 is SVGEGT. Trimming stripped 0 bases from V and 8 bases from J, with 16 bases between. The CDR3 is 16 amino acids. The CDR3 bases are TGTGCCAGCAGTTACTCCTTCGACAGGTTCACCGAAAAACTGTTTTTT. Its translation: CASSYSFDRFTEKLFF.

The gene calls are TRBV27 and TRBJ2-7, with 8 bases that match TRBD1. Germline assignment: CDR1 MNHEY and CDR2 SMNVEV (reference sequence). J lost 6 bases, V lost 6 bases, and 4 bases had no gene match. This CDR3 spans 12 amino acids. CDR3 residues: CASSRGLSEQYF. CDR3 DNA sequence: TGTGCCAGCAGCAGGGGGCTGAGCGAGCAGTACTTC.

The V gene is TRBV20-1, the J gene TRBJ2-1; D is ambiguous. In germline, CDR1 is DFQATT, CDR2 SNEGSKA (reference sequence). The germline V and J ends were trimmed by 4 bases and 8 bases, with 21 bases remaining between them. The CDR3 spans 15 residues. The CDR3 sequence is CSANPEVRTWDEQFF. The DNA for the CDR3 is TGCAGTGCTAACCCCGAAGTCCGAACTTGGGATGAGCAGTTCTTC.

V and J are TRBV4-2 and TRBJ2-3, with 10 bases aligning to TRBD2. With V trimmed by 0 bases and J by 14 bases, 20 bases remained unmatched. Germline assignment: CDR1 LGHNA and CDR2 YNFKEQ. The CDR3 sequence is 18 residues long. The CDR3 here is CASSQDQAGVGSGRARYF. The CDR3 bases are TGTGCCAGCAGCCAAGATCAGGCCGGGGTCGGAAGCGGGAGGGCCCGGTATTTT.

The table lists this clonotype with many counts. The rearrangement uses TRBV14 and TRBJ2-6; D possibly corresponds to TRBD1 (7 bases). Trimming removed 4 bases at V and 4 bases at J, with 14 bases between. CDR3 length equals 16 residues. CDR1 is SGHDN, CDR2 FVKESK, per germline. CDR3 DNA: TGTGCCAGCAGCCCGAGACAGGGAGGAGGGGCCAACGTCCTGACTTTC. Amino acids: CASSPRQGGGANVLTF.

The genes are TRBV29-1 and TRBJ2-3; TRBD2 matches at 10 bases. The CDR3 extends over 21 amino acids. Trimming at V came to 0 bases and at J to 1 base, leaving 19 bases not matched to a gene. Germline V CDR1 and CDR2: SQVTM, ANQGSEA. The CDR3, as DNA: TGCAGCGTTGAAGATCGGAGGCAGGGCTTAGCGGGAGGAAGGGGCACAGATACGCAGTATTTT. Translation gives CSVEDRRQGLAGGRGTDTQYF.

This clonotype was seen a few times. V and J are TRBV20-1 and TRBJ2-5; TRBD2 might be the D (5 bases). The CDR3 contains 13 residues. Deletions cut 6 bases from V and 5 bases from J, with 16 bases between. CDR1 is DFQATT and CDR2 is SNEGSKA in the germline V gene (reference sequence). The CDR3 DNA is TGCAGTGCAGGACTCGGCTTTCAGGAGACCCAGTACTTC. Translating gives CSAGLGFQETQYF.